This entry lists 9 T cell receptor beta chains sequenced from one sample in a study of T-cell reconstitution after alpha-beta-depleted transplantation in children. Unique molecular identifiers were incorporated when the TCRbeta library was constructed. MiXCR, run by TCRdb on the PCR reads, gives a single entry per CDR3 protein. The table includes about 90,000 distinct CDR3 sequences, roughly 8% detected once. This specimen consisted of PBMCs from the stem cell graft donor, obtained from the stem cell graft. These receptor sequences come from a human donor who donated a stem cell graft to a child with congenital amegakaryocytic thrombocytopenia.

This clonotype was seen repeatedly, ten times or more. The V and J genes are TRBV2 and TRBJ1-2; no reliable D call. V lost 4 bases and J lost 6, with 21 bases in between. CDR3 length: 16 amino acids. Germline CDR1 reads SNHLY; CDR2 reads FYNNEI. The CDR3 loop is CASSVLTASWSDGYTF. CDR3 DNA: TGTGCCAGCAGTGTCCTAACCGCTTCCTGGTCGGATGGCTACACCTTC. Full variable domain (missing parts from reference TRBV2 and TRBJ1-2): EPEVTQTPSHQVTQMGQEVILRCVPISNHLYFYWYRQILGQKVEFLVSFYNNEISEKSEIFDDQFSVERPDGSNFTLKIRSTKLEDSAMYFCASSVLTASWSDGYTFGSGTRLTVV.

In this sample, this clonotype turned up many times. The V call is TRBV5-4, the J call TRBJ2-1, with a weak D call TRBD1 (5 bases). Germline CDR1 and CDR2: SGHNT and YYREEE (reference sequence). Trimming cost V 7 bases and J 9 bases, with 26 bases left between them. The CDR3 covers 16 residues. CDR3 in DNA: TGTGCCAGCTCAGGGTCCGGGCTTGCCTGGGGTGGTGAGCAGTTCTTC. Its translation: CASSGSGLAWGGEQFF.

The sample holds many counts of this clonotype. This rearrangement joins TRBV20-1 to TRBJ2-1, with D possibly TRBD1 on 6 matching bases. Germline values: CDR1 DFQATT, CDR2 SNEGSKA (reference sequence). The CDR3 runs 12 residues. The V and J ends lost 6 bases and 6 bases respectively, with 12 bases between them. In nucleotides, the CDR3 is TGCAGTGCGTCACAGGGTTCCAATGAGCAGTTCTTC. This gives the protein CSASQGSNEQFF.

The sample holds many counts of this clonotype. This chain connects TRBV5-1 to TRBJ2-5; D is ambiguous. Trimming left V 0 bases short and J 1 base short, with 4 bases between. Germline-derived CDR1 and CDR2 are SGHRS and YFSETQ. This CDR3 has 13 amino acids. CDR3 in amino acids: CASSLGTQETQYF. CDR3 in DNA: TGCGCCAGCAGCTTGGGGACCCAAGAGACCCAGTACTTC.

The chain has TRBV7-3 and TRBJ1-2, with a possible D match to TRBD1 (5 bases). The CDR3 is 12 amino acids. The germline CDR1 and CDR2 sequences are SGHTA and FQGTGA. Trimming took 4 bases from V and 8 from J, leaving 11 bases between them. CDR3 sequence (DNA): TGTGCCAGCAGCTCTCCAGGGTTGGGCTACACCTTC. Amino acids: CASSSPGLGYTF.

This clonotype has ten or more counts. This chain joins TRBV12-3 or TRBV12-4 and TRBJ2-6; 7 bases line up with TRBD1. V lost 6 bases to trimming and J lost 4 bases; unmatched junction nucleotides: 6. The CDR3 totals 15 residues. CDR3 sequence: CASSPDRAGANVLTF. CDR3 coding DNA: TGTGCCAGCAGCCCCGACAGGGCCGGGGCCAACGTCCTGACTTTC.

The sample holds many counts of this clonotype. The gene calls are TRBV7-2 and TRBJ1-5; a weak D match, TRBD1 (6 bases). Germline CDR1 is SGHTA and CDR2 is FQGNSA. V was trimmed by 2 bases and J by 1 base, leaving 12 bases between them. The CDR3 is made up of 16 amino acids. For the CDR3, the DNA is TGTGCCAGCAGCTTAAATGGGGGCCGGAGCAATCAGCCCCAGCATTTT. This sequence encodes CASSLNGGRSNQPQHF.

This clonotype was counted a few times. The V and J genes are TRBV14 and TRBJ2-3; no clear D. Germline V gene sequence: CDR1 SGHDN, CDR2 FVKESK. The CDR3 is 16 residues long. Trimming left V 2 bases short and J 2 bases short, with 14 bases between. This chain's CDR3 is CASSQSFLRFTDTQYF. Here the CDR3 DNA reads TGTGCCAGCAGCCAATCGTTCTTGCGGTTCACAGATACGCAGTATTTT. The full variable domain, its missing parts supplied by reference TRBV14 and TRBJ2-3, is EAGVTQFPSHSVIEKGQTVTLRCDPISGHDNLYWYRRVMGKEIKFLLHFVKESKQDESGMPNNRFLAERTGGTYSTLKVQPAELEDSGVYFCASSQSFLRFTDTQYFGPGTRLTVL.

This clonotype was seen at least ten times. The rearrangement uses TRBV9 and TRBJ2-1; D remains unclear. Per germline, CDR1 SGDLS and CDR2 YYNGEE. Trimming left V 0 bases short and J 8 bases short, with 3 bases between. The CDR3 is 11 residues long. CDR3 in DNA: TGTGCCAGCAGCGTAGGAGATGAGCAGTTCTTC. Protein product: CASSVGDEQFF. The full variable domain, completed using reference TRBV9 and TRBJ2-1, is DSGVTQTPKHLITATGQRVTLRCSPRSGDLSVYWYQQSLDQGLQFLIQYYNGEERAKGNILERFSAQQFPDLHSELNLSSLELGDSALYFCASSVGDEQFFGPGTRLTVL.